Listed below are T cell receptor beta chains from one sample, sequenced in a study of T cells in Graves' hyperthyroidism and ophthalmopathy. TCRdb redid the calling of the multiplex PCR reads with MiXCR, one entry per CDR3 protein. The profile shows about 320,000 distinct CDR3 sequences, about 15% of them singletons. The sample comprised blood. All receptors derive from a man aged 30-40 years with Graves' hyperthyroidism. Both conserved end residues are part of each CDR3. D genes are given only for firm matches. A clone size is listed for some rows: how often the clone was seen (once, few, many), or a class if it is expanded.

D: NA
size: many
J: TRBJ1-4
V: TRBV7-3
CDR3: CASSMSGSANEKLFF
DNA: TGTGCCAGCAGCATGTCCGGATCCGCTAATGAAAAACTGTTTTTT

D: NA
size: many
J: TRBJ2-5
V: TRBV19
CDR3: CASSVQANQETQYF
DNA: TGTGCCAGTAGTGTACAGGCGAACCAAGAGACCCAGTACTTC

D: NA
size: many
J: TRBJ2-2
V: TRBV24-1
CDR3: CATRVSGGTGELFF
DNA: TGTGCCACCAGAGTGTCGGGTGGAACCGGGGAGCTGTTTTTT

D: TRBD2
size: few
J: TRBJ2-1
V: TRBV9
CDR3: CASSVGLVQSYNEQFF
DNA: TGTGCCAGCAGCGTCGGACTAGTTCAATCCTACAATGAGCAGTTCTTC

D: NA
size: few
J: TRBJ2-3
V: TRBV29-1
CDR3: CSVRFSGTDTQYF
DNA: TGCAGCGTTCGTTTCTCCGGCACAGATACGCAGTATTTT

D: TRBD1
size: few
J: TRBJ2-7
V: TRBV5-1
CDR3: CASSFGDRGPYEQYF
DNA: TGCGCCAGCAGCTTTGGGGACAGGGGGCCCTACGAGCAGTACTTC

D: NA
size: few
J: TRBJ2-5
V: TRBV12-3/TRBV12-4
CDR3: CASSFTGETQYF
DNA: TGTGCCAGCAGTTTTACAGGGGAGACCCAGTACTTC

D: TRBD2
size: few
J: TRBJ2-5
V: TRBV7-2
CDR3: CASSLLGSGGPDF
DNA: TGTGCCAGCAGCTTATTGGGTAGCGGGGGCCCAGACTTC

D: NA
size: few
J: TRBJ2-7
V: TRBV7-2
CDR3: CASSSLQGGEQYF
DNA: TGTGCCAGCAGCTCTCTTCAGGGAGGCGAGCAGTACTTC

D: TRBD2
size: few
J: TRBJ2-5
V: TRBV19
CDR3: CASSILGEGSGETQYF
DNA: TGTGCCAGTAGTATTTTGGGGGAGGGTTCGGGAGAGACCCAGTACTTC

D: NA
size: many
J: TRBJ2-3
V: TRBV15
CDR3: CATSGADRQDTQYF
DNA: TGTGCCACCAGCGGGGCGGACCGTCAAGATACGCAGTATTTT

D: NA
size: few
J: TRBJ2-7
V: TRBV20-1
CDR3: CSARDKAGSSYEQYF
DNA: TGCAGTGCTAGAGATAAGGCAGGGAGCTCCTACGAGCAGTACTTC

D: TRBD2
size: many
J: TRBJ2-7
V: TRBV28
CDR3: CASSSSRDPWGGDSYEQYF
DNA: TGTGCCAGCAGTTCCTCCCGGGATCCCTGGGGAGGGGACTCCTACGAGCAGTACTTC

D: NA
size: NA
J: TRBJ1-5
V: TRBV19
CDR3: CASSSGPRRSSNQPQHF
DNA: TGTGCCAGTAGTTCAGGGCCCCGGAGATCTAGCAATCAGCCCCAGCATTTT

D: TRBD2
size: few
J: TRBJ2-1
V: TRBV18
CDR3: CASSPLAGGPGLANEQFF
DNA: TGTGCCAGCTCACCTCTAGCGGGAGGGCCGGGTTTGGCGAATGAGCAGTTCTTC

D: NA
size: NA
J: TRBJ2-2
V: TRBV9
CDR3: CASSTRRDQANTGELFF
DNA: TGTGCCAGCAGCACAAGACGGGACCAGGCGAACACCGGGGAGCTGTTTTTT

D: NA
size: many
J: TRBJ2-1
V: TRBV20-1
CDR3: CSARGLESVNEQFF
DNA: TGCAGTGCTAGAGGTCTAGAGTCTGTCAATGAGCAGTTCTTC

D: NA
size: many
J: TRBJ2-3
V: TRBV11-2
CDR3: CASSLAAGLLPDTQYF
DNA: TGTGCCAGCAGCTTAGCGGCGGGACTTCTTCCAGATACGCAGTATTTT